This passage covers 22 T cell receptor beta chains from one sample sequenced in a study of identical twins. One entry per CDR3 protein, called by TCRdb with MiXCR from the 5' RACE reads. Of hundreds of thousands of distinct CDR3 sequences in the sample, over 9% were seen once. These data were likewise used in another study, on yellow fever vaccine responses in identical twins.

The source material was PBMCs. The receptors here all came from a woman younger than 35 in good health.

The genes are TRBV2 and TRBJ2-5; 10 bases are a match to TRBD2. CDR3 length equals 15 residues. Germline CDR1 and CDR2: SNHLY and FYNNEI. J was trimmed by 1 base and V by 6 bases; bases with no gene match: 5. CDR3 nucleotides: TGTGCCAGCAGGAATAGCGGGGGGACCCAAGAGACCCAGTACTTC. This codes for CASRNSGGTQETQYF.

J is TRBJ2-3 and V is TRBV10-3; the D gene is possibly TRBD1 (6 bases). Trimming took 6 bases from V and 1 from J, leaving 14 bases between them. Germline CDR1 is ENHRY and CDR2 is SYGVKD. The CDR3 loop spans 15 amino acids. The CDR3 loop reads CAISPRDTCTDTQYF. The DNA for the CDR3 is TGTGCCATCAGCCCCCGGGACACGTGCACAGATACGCAGTATTTT.

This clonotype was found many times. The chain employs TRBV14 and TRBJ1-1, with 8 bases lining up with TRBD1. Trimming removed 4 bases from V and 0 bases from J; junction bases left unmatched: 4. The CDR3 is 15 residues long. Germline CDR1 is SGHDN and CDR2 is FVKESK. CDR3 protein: CASSRWTGLNTEAFF. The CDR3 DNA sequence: TGTGCCAGCAGCCGCTGGACAGGGTTGAACACTGAAGCTTTCTTT.

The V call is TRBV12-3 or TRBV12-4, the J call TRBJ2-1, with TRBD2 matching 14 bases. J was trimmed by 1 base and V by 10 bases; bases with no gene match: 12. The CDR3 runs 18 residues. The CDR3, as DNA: TGTGCCATCAGCCCCGGGACTAGCGGGGGACTTTCCTACAATGAGCAGTTCTTC. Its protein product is CAISPGTSGGLSYNEQFF.

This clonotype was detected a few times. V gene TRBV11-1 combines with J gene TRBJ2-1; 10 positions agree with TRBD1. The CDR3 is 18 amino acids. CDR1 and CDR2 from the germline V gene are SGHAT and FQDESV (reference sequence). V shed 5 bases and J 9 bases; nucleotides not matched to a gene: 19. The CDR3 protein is CASSPLHVTGQGKVEQFF. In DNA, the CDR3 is TGTGCCAGCAGCCCCCTACATGTGACGGGACAGGGGAAGGTTGAGCAGTTCTTC.

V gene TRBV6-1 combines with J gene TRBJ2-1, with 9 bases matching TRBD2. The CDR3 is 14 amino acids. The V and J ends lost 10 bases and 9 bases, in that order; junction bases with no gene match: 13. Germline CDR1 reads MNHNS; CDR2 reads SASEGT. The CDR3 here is CATKTSGSYREQFF. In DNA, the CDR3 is TGTGCCACCAAGACTAGCGGCTCTTATCGTGAGCAGTTCTTC.

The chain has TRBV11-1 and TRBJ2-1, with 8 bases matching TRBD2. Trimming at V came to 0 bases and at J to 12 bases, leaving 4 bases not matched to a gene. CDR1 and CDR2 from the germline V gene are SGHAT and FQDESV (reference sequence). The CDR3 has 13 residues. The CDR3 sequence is CASSLAVSGVQFF. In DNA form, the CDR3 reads TGTGCCAGCAGCTTAGCGGTTAGCGGGGTGCAGTTCTTC.

CDR3: CASSVTWGNTGELFF. Here the CDR3 DNA reads TGTGCCAGCAGCGTAACTTGGGGGAACACCGGGGAGCTGTTTTTT. This chain joins TRBV9 and TRBJ2-2; D is unclear. Germline V lookup: CDR1 SGDLS, CDR2 YYNGEE. V shed 1 base and J shed 1 base, with 8 bases lying between them. The CDR3 spans 15 residues.

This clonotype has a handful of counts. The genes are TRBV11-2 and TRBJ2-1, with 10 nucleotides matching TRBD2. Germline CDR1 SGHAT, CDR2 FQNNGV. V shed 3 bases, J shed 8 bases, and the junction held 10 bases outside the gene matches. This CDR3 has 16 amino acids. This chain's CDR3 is CASSFQTSGNRYEQFF. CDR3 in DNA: TGTGCCAGCAGCTTCCAAACTAGCGGGAATAGGTATGAGCAGTTCTTC.

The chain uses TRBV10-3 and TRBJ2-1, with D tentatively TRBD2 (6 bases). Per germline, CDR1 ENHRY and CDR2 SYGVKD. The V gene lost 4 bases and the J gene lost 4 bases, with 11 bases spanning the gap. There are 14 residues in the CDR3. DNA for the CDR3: TGTGCCATCAGTGGGAAGGAGGGTTACAATGAGCAGTTCTTC. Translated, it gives CAISGKEGYNEQFF.

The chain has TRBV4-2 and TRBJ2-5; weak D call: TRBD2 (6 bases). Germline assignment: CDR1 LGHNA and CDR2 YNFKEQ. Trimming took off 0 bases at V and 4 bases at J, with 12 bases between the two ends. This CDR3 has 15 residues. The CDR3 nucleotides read TGTGCCAGCAGCCAAGAGGTGGGGGGAAGAGAGACCCAGTACTTC. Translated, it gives CASSQEVGGRETQYF.

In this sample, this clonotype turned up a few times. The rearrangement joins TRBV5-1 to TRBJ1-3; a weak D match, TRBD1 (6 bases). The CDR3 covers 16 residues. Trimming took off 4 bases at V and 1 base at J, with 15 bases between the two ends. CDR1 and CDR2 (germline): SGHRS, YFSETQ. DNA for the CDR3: TGCGCCAGCAGCGTTCTACCAGGGGATTCTGGAAACACCATATATTTT. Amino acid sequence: CASSVLPGDSGNTIYF. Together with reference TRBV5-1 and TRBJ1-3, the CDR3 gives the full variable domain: KAGVTQTPRYLIKTRGQQVTLSCSPISGHRSVSWYQQTPGQGLQFLFEYFSETQRNKGNFPGRFSGRQFSNSRSEMNVSTLELGDSALYLCASSVLPGDSGNTIYFGEGSWLTVV.

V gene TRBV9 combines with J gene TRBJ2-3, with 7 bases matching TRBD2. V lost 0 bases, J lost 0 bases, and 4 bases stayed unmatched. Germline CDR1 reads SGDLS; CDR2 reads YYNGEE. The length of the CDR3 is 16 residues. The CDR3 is CASSVGLAASTDTQYF. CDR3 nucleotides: TGTGCCAGCAGCGTAGGGCTAGCGGCTAGCACAGATACGCAGTATTTT.

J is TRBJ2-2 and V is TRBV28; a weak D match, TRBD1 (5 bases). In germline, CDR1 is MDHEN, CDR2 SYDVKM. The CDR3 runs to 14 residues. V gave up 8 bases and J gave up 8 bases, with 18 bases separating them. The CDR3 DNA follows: TGTGCCAGCTCTATGGTAGCCAGGGATGGGGAGCTGTTTTTT. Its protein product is CASSMVARDGELFF.

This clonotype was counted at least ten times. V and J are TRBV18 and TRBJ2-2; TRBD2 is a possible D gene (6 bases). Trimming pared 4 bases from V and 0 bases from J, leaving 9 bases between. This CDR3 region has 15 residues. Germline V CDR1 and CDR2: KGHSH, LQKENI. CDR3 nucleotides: TGTGCCAGCTCACTAGCGGCAGCGAACACCGGGGAGCTGTTTTTT. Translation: CASSLAAANTGELFF.

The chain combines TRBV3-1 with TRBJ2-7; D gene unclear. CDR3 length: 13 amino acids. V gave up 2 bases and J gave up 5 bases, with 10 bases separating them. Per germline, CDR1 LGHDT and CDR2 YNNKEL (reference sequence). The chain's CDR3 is CASSQIIADEQYF. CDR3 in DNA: TGTGCCAGCAGCCAAATTATTGCCGACGAGCAGTACTTC.

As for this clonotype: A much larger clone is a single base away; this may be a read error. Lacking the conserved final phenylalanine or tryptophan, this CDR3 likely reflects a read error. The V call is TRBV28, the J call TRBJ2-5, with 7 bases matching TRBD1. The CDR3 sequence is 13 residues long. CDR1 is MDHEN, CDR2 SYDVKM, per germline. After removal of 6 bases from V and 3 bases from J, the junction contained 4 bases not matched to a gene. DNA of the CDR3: TGTGCCAGCAGCCGGGACAGAAAAGAGACCCAGTACTCC. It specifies CASSRDRKETQYS.

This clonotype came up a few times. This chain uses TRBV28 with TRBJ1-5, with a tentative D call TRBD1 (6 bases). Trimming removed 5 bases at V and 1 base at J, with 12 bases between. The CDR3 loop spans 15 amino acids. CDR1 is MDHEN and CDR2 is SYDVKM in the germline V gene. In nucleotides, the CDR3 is TGTGCCAGCAGTCAAGGGACACCGAGCAATCAGCCCCAGCATTTT. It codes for CASSQGTPSNQPQHF.

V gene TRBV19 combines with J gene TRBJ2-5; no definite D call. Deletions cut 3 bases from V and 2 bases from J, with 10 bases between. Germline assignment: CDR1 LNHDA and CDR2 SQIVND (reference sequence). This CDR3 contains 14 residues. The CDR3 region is CASSIRSSQETQYF. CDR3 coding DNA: TGTGCCAGTAGTATTCGCAGTTCACAAGAGACCCAGTACTTC.

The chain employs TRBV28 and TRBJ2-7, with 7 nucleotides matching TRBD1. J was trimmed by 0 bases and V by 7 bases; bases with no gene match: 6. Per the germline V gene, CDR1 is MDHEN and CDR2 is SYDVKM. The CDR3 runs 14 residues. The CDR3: CASTTGDTSYEQYF. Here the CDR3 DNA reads TGTGCCAGCACCACAGGGGATACCTCCTACGAGCAGTACTTC.

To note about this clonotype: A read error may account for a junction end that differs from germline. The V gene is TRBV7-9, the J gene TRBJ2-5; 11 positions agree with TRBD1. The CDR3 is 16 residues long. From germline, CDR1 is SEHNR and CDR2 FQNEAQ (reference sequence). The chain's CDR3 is CARSFTGTGGRETQYF. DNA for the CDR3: TGTGCCAGAAGCTTTACCGGGACAGGGGGACGCGAGACCCAGTACTTC.

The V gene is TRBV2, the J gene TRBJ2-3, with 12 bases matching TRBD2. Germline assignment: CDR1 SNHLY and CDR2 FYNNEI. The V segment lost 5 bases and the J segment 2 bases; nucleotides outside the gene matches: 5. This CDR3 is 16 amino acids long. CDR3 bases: TGTGCCAGCAGTCTCTCTAGCGGGGGGGCCACAGATACGCAGTATTTT. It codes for CASSLSSGGATDTQYF.